This TCR beta chain was sequenced for a study of blood T cells in healthy people across ages. This CDR3 is 14 amino acids long. Germline-derived CDR1 and CDR2 are SGHAT and FQNNGV. V dropped 5 bases and J dropped 6 bases, with 14 bases sitting between them. A minimum of 7 million PBMCs was isolated per sample. This clonotype was seen only once. PCR was performed a second time for about 7 to 11 cycles using a sample-barcoded 5' primer and a J-beta primer mix. TCRdb re-analysed the 5' RACE reads in MiXCR, keeping a single row per CDR3 protein. This sample carries over 600,000 distinct CDR3 sequences, around 45% of them seen once, and the ten largest clones take about a sixth.

This TCR was recovered from an older man in good health. The sequencing input was blood. V gene TRBV11-2 combines with J gene TRBJ2-4, with D perhaps assigned TRBD1 or TRBD2 (5 bases each). CDR3 loop: CASSRRGGTNIQYF. DNA for the CDR3: TGTGCCAGCAGCCGCAGAGGTGGGACAAACATTCAGTACTTC.